This is a list of T cell receptor beta chains from one sample in a study of T cell changes during pregnancy in multiple sclerosis. Clones were sequenced by immunoSEQ multiplex PCR, and TCRdb holds only the in-frame ones, with some missing. Here the sample spans about 29,000 clones, about 92% being singletons. The starting material was CD8+ T cells from peripheral blood mononuclear cells, obtained before pregnancy. The receptors were gathered from a female donor with multiple sclerosis, enrolled in a pregnancy study. The conserved cysteine and the conserved F or W are not part of the CDR3 here. Clone size, where shown, is once, few, many, or a class for clones that have expanded.

V	size	J	CDR3
TRBV9	-	TRBJ2-3	ASSEGLAETDTQY
TRBV7-8	-	TRBJ2-4	ASSLTSGTPVKNIQY
TRBV19	-	TRBJ2-1	ASSIGTSGYNEQF
TRBV4-1	-	TRBJ2-1	ASSRGGGGIGNEQF
TRBV6-5	-	TRBJ1-1	ASTPLSGDYEAF
TRBV2	-	TRBJ1-2	ASRGPTERYGYT
TRBV19	once	TRBJ2-7	ASSPLGTGHYEQY
TRBV29-1	-	TRBJ1-2	SVTGGANYGYT
TRBV5-4	-	TRBJ1-1	ASSFNPGHRNTEAF
TRBV11-2	-	TRBJ2-5	ASSPSWRGPQETQY
TRBV6-1	-	TRBJ1-2	ASRQHLYGYT
TRBV7-6	-	TRBJ1-1	ASSPEGGRGKAEAF
TRBV27	-	TRBJ1-5	ASSLIQGNQPQH
TRBV27	once	TRBJ2-1	ATSDTRSYNEQF
TRBV5-6	-	TRBJ2-7	ASSPQGGEQY
TRBV13	-	TRBJ1-2	ASSLGTGNYGYT
TRBV27	-	TRBJ2-1	ASSLSVLAGVDEQF
TRBV7-2	-	TRBJ2-3	ASSLLGEGTDTQY
TRBV6-4	-	TRBJ2-3	ASSPLAGATDTQY
TRBV25-1	-	TRBJ2-7	ASAPTGAHEQY
TRBV6-1	-	TRBJ2-7	ASSEFGGLAGSYEQY
TRBV9	medium-sized	TRBJ2-2	ASSVAYRTANTGELF
TRBV18	-	TRBJ2-3	ASSSQHRERDTQY